Below are 5 T cell receptor beta chains sequenced from a single sample in a study of CD8 T cells in ankylosing spondylitis. One entry per CDR3 protein, called by TCRdb with MiXCR from the 5' RACE reads. The sample lists about 450,000 distinct CDR3 sequences; 26% were seen once. These receptors lack a known antigen. Whole-study results and caveats: Seemingly distinctive of ankylosing spondylitis blood was a TCR beta motif formed by eight highly homologous variants.

Input material: blood, either unsorted or a sorted T cell fraction (not recorded which). The receptor source for this set is a male donor with ankylosing spondylitis.

The chain recombines TRBV7-9 with TRBJ2-5; the match to TRBD2 covers 11 bases. This CDR3 comprises 13 residues. The V gene end was trimmed by 8 bases and the J gene end by 5 bases; junction bases not matched to a gene: 4. Germline V CDR1 and CDR2: SEHNR, FQNEAQ (reference sequence). CDR3 coding DNA: TGTGCCAGCGGGCTAGCGGGAGGTGAGACCCAGTACTTC. Its protein product is CASGLAGGETQYF.

V is TRBV5-4 and J is TRBJ1-2; possible D gene TRBD1, 5 bases. The germline V and J ends were trimmed by 4 bases and 3 bases, with 16 bases remaining between them. This CDR3 is 15 amino acids long. Germline V gene sequence: CDR1 SGHNT, CDR2 YYREEE (reference sequence). This CDR3 is CASSPWDRGDYGYTF. CDR3 nucleotide sequence: TGTGCCAGCAGCCCCTGGGACCGAGGGGACTATGGCTACACCTTC.

The chain recombines TRBV5-1 with TRBJ2-2; D might be TRBD1 (6 bases). Deletions cut 7 bases from V and 8 bases from J, with 15 bases between. Germline CDR1 reads SGHRS; CDR2 reads YFSETQ. The CDR3 is 13 amino acids. In DNA form, the CDR3 reads TGCGCCAGCCGGGACACCTCGGAGGGGGAGCTGTTTTTT. Protein: CASRDTSEGELFF.

The gene calls are TRBV5-1 and TRBJ1-3; D is unresolved. Germline lookup yields CDR1 SGHRS and CDR2 YFSETQ. The CDR3 is 16 amino acids. The V end lost 4 bases, the J end lost 0 bases, and 14 bases lay between the germline ends. The DNA for the CDR3 is TGCGCCAGCAGCCCCCTGGGAGGTAACTCTGGAAACACCATATATTTT. This encodes CASSPLGGNSGNTIYF.

The chain combines TRBV11-2 with TRBJ2-7; 7 nucleotides match TRBD2. Trimming took 2 bases from V and 6 from J; bases not matched to a gene: 4. Germline lookup yields CDR1 SGHAT and CDR2 FQNNGV. The CDR3 runs 13 residues. In DNA, the CDR3 is TGTGCCAGCAGCTTATGGGGGGGTGGCGAGCAGTACGTC. It codes for CASSLWGGGEQYV.